The clone carrying this TCR beta chain showed up just a few times. CDR3 size: 19 residues. This sample stems from a study of blood T cell repertoires in COVID-19. Study overall: The samples span acute and convalescent COVID-19 from the United States, Italy and Spain.

Study processing details: Reference gene primer amplification gave nucleated cell count estimates. This table comes from immunoSEQ multiplex PCR, and its TCRdb copy is limited to in-frame clones, with some not included. V, J and clone size derive from that table, while D and trimming were established from the DNA sequence. The sample lists over 130,000 clones, 76% occurring once. V gene TRBV21-1 combines with J gene TRBJ1-5; the table names TRBD1, a call not compared with the DNA. TRBV21-1 is a listed pseudogene. The sample taken for sequencing was peripheral blood. The TCR comes from a woman of 80 years or more with active or convalescent COVID-19. This chain's CDR3 is CASSKAYTGGREGNQPQHF. CDR3 nucleotide sequence: TGTGCCAGCAGCAAAGCATATACAGGGGGCCGGGAGGGCAATCAGCCCCAGCATTTT.